The 12 T cell receptor beta chains given below trace back to one sample, sequenced in a study of graft-versus-host responses after intestinal transplantation. The antigens these receptors bind are not known. The assay was immunoSEQ multiplex PCR, and TCRdb's table has in-frame clones only and misses some. The sample shows tens of thousands of clones, roughly 90% of them seen only once. Sequenced here: unstimulated CD8+ T cells sorted from spleen or lymph node cells, sampled before intestinal transplant. The source of these receptors is a human donor who received an intestinal transplant.

V usage is TRBV13 and J usage is TRBJ2-5; the D gene is possibly TRBD2 (5 bases). V gave up 5 bases and J gave up 3 bases, with 10 bases separating them. Germline CDR1 PRHDT, CDR2 FYEKMQ (reference sequence). This CDR3 is 13 amino acids long. Here the CDR3 reads CASSQSGEETQYF. The CDR3 DNA sequence: TGTGCCAGCAGCCAAAGCGGAGAAGAGACCCAGTACTTC. The entire variable domain, with the rest obtained from reference TRBV13 and TRBJ2-5, is as follows: AAGVIQSPRHLIKEKRETATLKCYPIPRHDTVYWYQQGPGQDPQFLISFYEKMQSDKGSIPDRFSAQQFSDYHSELNMSSLELGDSALYFCASSQSGEETQYFGPGTRLLVL.

The chain links TRBV11-1 to TRBJ1-1, with D perhaps matching TRBD1 (5 bases). V was pared by 1 base and J by 4 bases, with 10 bases between. This CDR3 comprises 14 residues. Germline V gives CDR1 SGHAT, CDR2 FQDESV (reference sequence). The CDR3, as DNA: TGTGCCAGCAGCTTAGTAGGGGTGGGCACTGAAGCTTTCTTT. As protein: CASSLVGVGTEAFF.

Only one count was recorded for this clone. This chain connects TRBV11-2 to TRBJ2-7; 10 nucleotides line up with TRBD1. Germline loops: CDR1 SGHAT, CDR2 FQNNGV. The CDR3 has 15 amino acids. V shed 1 base, J shed 2 bases, and the junction held 2 bases outside the gene matches. CDR3 coding DNA: TGTGCCAGCAGCTTAGGGACAGGGGGGACCTACGAGCAGTACTTC. It specifies CASSLGTGGTYEQYF.

The V gene is TRBV6-1, the J gene TRBJ2-3, with D perhaps TRBD1 (6 bases). The CDR3 runs 15 residues. V dropped 1 base and J dropped 4 bases, with 12 bases sitting between them. Looked up from germline, CDR1 is MNHNS and CDR2 is SASEGT. The CDR3 spells CASSEVVGQSDTQYF. The CDR3 nucleotides are TGTGCCAGCAGTGAAGTGGTGGGACAATCAGATACGCAGTATTTT.

The chain links TRBV4-1 to TRBJ1-5, with TRBD1 identical over 7 bases. Germline CDR1 MGHRA, CDR2 YSYEKL. This CDR3 is 15 amino acids long. J gave up 4 bases and V 5 bases, and 8 bases lay outside the gene matches. The CDR3 DNA reads TGCGCCAGCAGCTTCCGACAGGGATGGAATCAGCCCCAGCATTTT. Translation: CASSFRQGWNQPQHF.

This clone was found a few times. The gene calls are TRBV7-9 and TRBJ2-7, with D uncertain. The CDR3 is 12 residues long. The germline V gene encodes CDR1 SEHNR and CDR2 FQNEAQ (reference sequence). Trimming removed 6 bases from V and 4 bases from J, with 10 bases in between. The CDR3 coding sequence is TGTGCCAGCAGTTCTCACACGTACGAGCAGTACTTC. Encoded protein: CASSSHTYEQYF. The complete variable domain, with remaining parts taken from reference TRBV7-9 and TRBJ2-7, reads DTGVSQNPRHKITKRGQNVTFRCDPISEHNRLYWYRQTLGQGPEFLTYFQNEAQLEKSRLLSDRFSAERPKGSFSTLEIQRTEQGDSAMYLCASSSHTYEQYFGPGTRLTVT.

This chain joins TRBV5-1 and TRBJ2-3, with 11 bases that match TRBD2. V gave up 0 bases and J gave up 0 bases; unmatched junction bases: 9. CDR3 length: 19 residues. The germline V gene encodes CDR1 SGHRS and CDR2 YFSETQ. In DNA form, the CDR3 reads TGCGCCAGCAGCTTGGTGGATTCTAGCGGGAGGACTAGCACAGATACGCAGTATTTT. Protein sequence: CASSLVDSSGRTSTDTQYF.

The rearrangement links TRBV6-5 to TRBJ2-1; D not resolved. This CDR3 has 13 amino acids. The V and J ends lost 8 bases and 0 bases respectively, with 8 bases between them. CDR1 and CDR2 from the germline V gene are MNHEY and SVGAGI. CDR3 DNA sequence: TGTGCCAGCTCCCGGAGCTCCTACAATGAGCAGTTCTTC. This encodes CASSRSSYNEQFF.

Of note for this clone: This specimen includes other DNA sequences encoding the same CDR3. CDR3 in amino acids: CASSFKGLAGTDTQYF. The CDR3 DNA is TGTGCCAGCAGCTTCAAGGGACTAGCGGGAACAGATACGCAGTATTTT. The V call is TRBV5-4, the J call TRBJ2-3; 13 nucleotides match TRBD2. Germline V gene lookup returns CDR1 SGHNT and CDR2 YYREEE (reference sequence). The CDR3 runs 16 residues. V shed 2 bases and J 3 bases; nucleotides not matched to a gene: 3.

The chain carries TRBV27 and TRBJ2-1; TRBD2 might be the D (5 bases). This CDR3 spans 17 amino acids. Trimming shortened V by 5 bases and J by 6 bases, and 23 bases separated the two germline ends. Germline assignment: CDR1 MNHEY and CDR2 SMNVEV (reference sequence). In DNA form, the CDR3 reads TGTGCCAGCAGTCGCAACTTCGGGCCCTTTGGAGGCAATGAGCAGTTCTTC. This sequence encodes CASSRNFGPFGGNEQFF.

The chain employs TRBV29-1 and TRBJ2-2; TRBD2 is a possible D gene (5 bases). V lost 7 bases and J lost 4, with 10 bases in between. This CDR3 contains 12 residues. Germline loops: CDR1 SQVTM, CDR2 ANQGSEA. The CDR3 DNA reads TGCAGCGGTCTGAGCGGCACCGGGGAGCTGTTTTTT. This gives the protein CSGLSGTGELFF.

This sequence joins TRBV14 and TRBJ2-5, with D maybe TRBD1 (6 bases). The CDR3 is made up of 16 amino acids. Per the germline V gene, CDR1 is SGHDN and CDR2 is FVKESK. V lost 0 bases to trimming and J lost 5 bases, with 16 bases between them. CDR3 in amino acids: CASSQDQGPGWETQYF. In DNA form, the CDR3 reads TGTGCCAGCAGCCAAGATCAGGGGCCAGGATGGGAGACCCAGTACTTC.